Listed below are T cell receptor beta chains from one sample, sequenced in a study of CDR3 diversity in severe acne. TCRdb fed the PCR reads into MiXCR, producing one record per CDR3 protein. The table shows more than 85,000 distinct CDR3 sequences, with around 56% occurring only once. Sequencing was carried out using blood. The origin of the receptors is a male donor with acne. Each CDR3 is given with its conserved first and last residue. A D gene is named only where the DNA matches it firmly. Clone size appears in some rows only: once, few, many, or a class for an expanded clone.

D	J	V	size	length	DNA	CDR3
.	TRBJ1-2	TRBV10-3	.	12	TGTGCCAGCAGCCAAGACAGTCCTGGCTACACCTTC	CASSQDSPGYTF
TRBD1	TRBJ2-7	TRBV14	.	15	TGTGCCAGCAGCCAAACCGGGACAGGGGGCTATGAGCAGTACTTC	CASSQTGTGGYEQYF
.	TRBJ1-4	TRBV20-1	many	15	TGCAGTGCTAGAGCCCGACCAGGCGGCAATGAAAAACTGTTTTTT	CSARARPGGNEKLFF
.	TRBJ1-2	TRBV9	.	14	TGTGCCAGCAGCGTAGTCGAGGAAACCTATGGCTACACCTTC	CASSVVEETYGYTF
.	TRBJ1-1	TRBV9	.	15	TGTGCCAGCAGGGGGGGTGGCAGTCTGAACACTGAAGCTTTCTTT	CASRGGGSLNTEAFF
.	TRBJ1-3	TRBV25-1	.	14	TGTGCCAGCAGTTCCTCTTTAACTGGAAACACCATATATTTT	CASSSSLTGNTIYF
.	TRBJ2-5	TRBV20-1	many	14	TGCAGTGCTAGAGATCTGAGGGGCCAAGAGACCCAGTACTTC	CSARDLRGQETQYF
TRBD2	TRBJ2-1	TRBV20-1	.	14	TGCAGTGCTAGCGGGAGGGCCGAGCACAATGAGCAGTTCTTC	CSASGRAEHNEQFF
TRBD1	TRBJ2-5	TRBV20-1	few	16	TGCAGTGCTAGTCGGGCCGGGACAGGGAGGCCGGAGACCCAGTACTTC	CSASRAGTGRPETQYF
TRBD2	TRBJ2-2	TRBV7-2	.	17	TGTGCCAGCAGCATCGCGCGGGGGGGACGGGACACCGGGGAGCTGTTTTTT	CASSIARGGRDTGELFF
TRBD2	TRBJ2-3	TRBV6-4	many	18	TGTGCCAGCAGTGACTCGAACGGGGGGGTCTCTAGCACAGATACGCAGTATTTT	CASSDSNGGVSSTDTQYF
.	TRBJ2-7	TRBV7-2	medium-sized	15	TGTGCCAGCAGCTTAGACCTCCGGGACACCTACGAGCAGTACTTC	CASSLDLRDTYEQYF
.	TRBJ1-1	TRBV2	.	15	TGTGCCAGCAGTGAGGGAAGGCAGGGGATCACTGAAGCTTTCTTT	CASSEGRQGITEAFF
.	TRBJ2-1	TRBV6-2/TRBV6-3	.	12	TGTGCCAGCAGTTTTGACTTCGGTGAGCAGTTCTTC	CASSFDFGEQFF
.	TRBJ1-1	TRBV6-5	many	13	TGTGCCAGCAGTTCTCAGGGCTCCACTGAAGCTTTCTTT	CASSSQGSTEAFF
TRBD1	TRBJ2-1	TRBV6-1	.	15	TGTGCCAGCACCGAACAGGGGGGCTCCTACGATGAGCAGTTCTTC	CASTEQGGSYDEQFF
TRBD1	TRBJ1-1	TRBV4-1	.	17	TGCGCCAGCAGCTTTCGATCCGGGACAGGCAGTAACACTGAAGCTTTCTTT	CASSFRSGTGSNTEAFF
.	TRBJ1-2	TRBV25-1	.	14	TGTGCCAGCAGTAGTGACGGGCTCCGGGATGGCTACACCTTC	CASSSDGLRDGYTF
TRBD1	TRBJ1-4	TRBV7-3	.	15	TGTGCCAGCAGAACAGGGGGCATCCCTAATGAAAAACTGTTTTTT	CASRTGGIPNEKLFF
.	TRBJ1-3	TRBV14	.	17	TGTGCCAGCAGCCAACCCAAGCGCAGGGGCACTGGAAACACCATATATTTT	CASSQPKRRGTGNTIYF
TRBD1	TRBJ2-3	TRBV19	many	16	TGTGCCAGTAGCCCGACAGGGGGATTTTTCACAGATACGCAGTATTTT	CASSPTGGFFTDTQYF
TRBD2	TRBJ2-3	TRBV2	many	11	TGTGCCGGGCAGCTAGCGGAGCGCCGGTATTTT	CAGQLAERRYF
.	TRBJ1-1	TRBV4-2	few	18	TGTGCCAGCAGCCAAGAGGGGGGTGACATCAAAAAGAACACTGAAGCTTTCTTT	CASSQEGGDIKKNTEAFF
.	TRBJ1-5	TRBV18	many	13	TGTGCCAGCTCCCCGGACAGCCATTGGCCCCAGCATTTT	CASSPDSHWPQHF
TRBD2	TRBJ2-1	TRBV10-3	.	15	TGTGCCATCAGACCGGATGCGGGAGGGCTGTATGAGCAGTTCTTC	CAIRPDAGGLYEQFF
.	TRBJ1-5	TRBV6-2/TRBV6-3	.	14	TGTGCCAGCAGTTATTCCGAGAGCAATCAGCCCCAGCATTTT	CASSYSESNQPQHF
TRBD2	TRBJ2-5	TRBV20-1	.	19	TGCAGTGCTAGGTTCCCGACTTGGACTAGCGGGGGGTACCAAGAGACCCAGTACTTC	CSARFPTWTSGGYQETQYF
.	TRBJ2-5	TRBV7-9	medium-sized	14	TGTGCCAGCGGTTCAAACTTTATGCGGGAGACCCAGTACTTC	CASGSNFMRETQYF
.	TRBJ2-3	TRBV9	.	12	TGTGCCAGCAGCGTAGTCGTAGATACGCAGTATTTT	CASSVVVDTQYF
.	TRBJ2-5	TRBV25-1	few	15	TGTGCCAGCAGTGAAGGGGGCGGGACAGAAGAGACCCAGTACTTC	CASSEGGGTEETQYF
.	TRBJ2-1	TRBV6-4	few	15	TGTGCCAGCAGTGAAAGGTTAGGGGGGAGTGGTGAGCAGTTCTTC	CASSERLGGSGEQFF
.	TRBJ1-3	TRBV24-1	.	12	TGTGCCACCAGTGAGGCTGGAAACACCATATATTTT	CATSEAGNTIYF
.	TRBJ2-1	TRBV7-4	many	16	TGTGCCAGCATCCCCAACGAGCGGCCTAGACAAGGTGAGCAGTTCTTC	CASIPNERPRQGEQFF
TRBD1	TRBJ1-1	TRBV29-1	.	13	TGCAGCGTGAAACAGGGGGCGAGCACTGAAGCTTTCTTT	CSVKQGASTEAFF
.	TRBJ2-2	TRBV7-6	many	15	TGTGCCAGCAGCCCAGGGTACGGGAACACCGGGGAGCTGTTTTTT	CASSPGYGNTGELFF
TRBD1	TRBJ2-3	TRBV5-1	many	18	TGCGCCAGCGCGTTACGAGGGCGAGGGACAGGGACAACAGATACGCAGTATTTT	CASALRGRGTGTTDTQYF
TRBD2	TRBJ2-2	TRBV24-1	.	16	TGTGCCACCAGTGATCCTAGCGGGAGTAGCACCGGGGAGCTGTTTTTT	CATSDPSGSSTGELFF
TRBD1	TRBJ2-7	TRBV4-1	many	15	TGCGCCAGCAGCCAACGCCCTGGGACAGCCTACGAGCAGTACTTC	CASSQRPGTAYEQYF
.	TRBJ1-5	TRBV7-9	many	13	TGTGCCAGCAGCTTGGGCATAGATCAGCCCCAGCATTTT	CASSLGIDQPQHF
.	TRBJ2-3	TRBV29-1	once	12	TGCAGCGTTGAAGAGCGGCCCCTTACGCAGTATTTT	CSVEERPLTQYF
.	TRBJ1-1	TRBV19	many	15	TGTGCCAGTAGTATAGCTATACAGGTGAACACTGAAGCTTTCTTT	CASSIAIQVNTEAFF
TRBD1	TRBJ2-3	TRBV10-3	.	15	TGTGCCATCAGAGGACAGGGGGCAAGCACAGATACGCAGTATTTT	CAIRGQGASTDTQYF
.	TRBJ2-1	TRBV6-6	.	13	TGTGCCAGCAGCCGTACCGGGACGATTGAGCAGTTCTTC	CASSRTGTIEQFF
.	TRBJ2-7	TRBV20-1	.	13	TGCAGTGCTAGTCAGGGGGGCGCCTACGAGCAGTACTTC	CSASQGGAYEQYF
TRBD2	TRBJ2-5	TRBV5-1	.	16	TGCGCCAGCAGTCCGGGACTAGCGGGAGTTCGAGAGACCCAGTACTTC	CASSPGLAGVRETQYF
.	TRBJ1-2	TRBV6-2/TRBV6-3	.	13	TGTGCCATCAGCCCCGGGGTTAACTATGGCTACACCTTC	CAISPGVNYGYTF
.	TRBJ2-5	TRBV19	many	14	TGTGCCAGTAGTGGTCCTCAACCTCAAGAGACCCAGTACTTC	CASSGPQPQETQYF
TRBD2	TRBJ2-1	TRBV6-1	many	17	TGTGCCAGCAGTGAGATCGTAGCGGGAGTGACCTACAATGAGCAGTTCTTC	CASSEIVAGVTYNEQFF
.	TRBJ1-2	TRBV25-1	.	13	TGTGCCAGCAGTGACGGGATAAGCTATGGCTACACCTTC	CASSDGISYGYTF
.	TRBJ2-5	TRBV20-1	few	12	TGCAGTGCCGACGACGGGGAAGAGACCCAGTACTTC	CSADDGEETQYF
.	TRBJ1-1	TRBV6-1	few	14	TGTGCCAGCAGCCCAGTCGTGGAGCGGACTGAAGCTTTCTTT	CASSPVVERTEAFF